This T cell receptor (beta chain) derives from a study of T cell responses to AZD1222 COVID-19 vaccine. Produced via immunoSEQ multiplex PCR; TCRdb's table is partial and in-frame only. The sample lists roughly 110,000 clones, approximately 92% occurring once. Findings and caveats of the study: Regions 160-218 and 743-854 held dominance among vaccine-associated CD4 TCRs, which spanned spike. Among AZD1222 vaccinees, only six or seven were seropositive at baseline. Clonal diversity may have been underestimated, and the donors were mostly white British, with more females than males. Nearly half of unique spike-specific TCRs reportedly avoided B.1.351 and B.1.1.7 mutated regions.

Turning to this clone: The antigen remains unidentified.

The sequence came from an adult who received the AZD1222 COVID-19 vaccine. The material was peripheral blood, obtained 28 days after the second AZD1222 dose.

This CDR3 is CASKMTSGGAYEQYF. The CDR3 nucleotides are TGTGCCTCCAAAATGACTAGCGGGGGGGCCTACGAGCAGTACTTC. The rearrangement uses TRBV30 and TRBJ2-7; 14 nucleotides align to TRBD2. The CDR3 totals 15 residues. V gave up 7 bases and J gave up 2 bases; unmatched junction bases: 7. Germline V lookup: CDR1 GTSNPN, CDR2 SVGIG (reference sequence).